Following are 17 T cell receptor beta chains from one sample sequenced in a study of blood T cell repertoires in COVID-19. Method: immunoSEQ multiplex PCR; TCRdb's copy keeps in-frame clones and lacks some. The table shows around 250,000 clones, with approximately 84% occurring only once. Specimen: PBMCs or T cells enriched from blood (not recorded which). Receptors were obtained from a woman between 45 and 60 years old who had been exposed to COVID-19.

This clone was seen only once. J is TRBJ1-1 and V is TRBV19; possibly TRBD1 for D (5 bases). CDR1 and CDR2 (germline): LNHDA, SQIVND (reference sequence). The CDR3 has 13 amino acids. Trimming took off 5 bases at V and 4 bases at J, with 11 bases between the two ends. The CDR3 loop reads CASSQGVGTEAFF. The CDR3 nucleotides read TGTGCCAGTAGTCAAGGGGTCGGCACTGAAGCTTTCTTT.

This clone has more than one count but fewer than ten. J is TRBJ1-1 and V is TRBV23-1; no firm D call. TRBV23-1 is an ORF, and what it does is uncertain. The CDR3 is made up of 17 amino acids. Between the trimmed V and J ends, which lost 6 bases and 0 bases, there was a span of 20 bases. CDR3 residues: CASSLVGEKGMNTEAFF. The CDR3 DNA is TGCGCCAGCAGCCTGGTCGGGGAGAAAGGAATGAACACTGAAGCTTTCTTT.

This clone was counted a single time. The CDR3 is CASSSAGGLSNEQFF. The CDR3 bases are TGTGCCAGCAGCTCTGCGGGGGGGCTTAGTAATGAGCAGTTCTTC. The chain recombines TRBV5-4 with TRBJ2-1; 9 bases match TRBD2. J lost 7 bases, V lost 3 bases, and 8 bases had no gene match. From germline, CDR1 is SGHNT and CDR2 YYREEE (reference sequence). The CDR3 has 15 amino acids.

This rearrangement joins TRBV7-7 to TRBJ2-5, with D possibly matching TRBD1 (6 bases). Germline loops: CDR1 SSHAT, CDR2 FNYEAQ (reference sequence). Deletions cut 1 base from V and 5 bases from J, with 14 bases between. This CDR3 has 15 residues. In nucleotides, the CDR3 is TGTGCCAGCAGCTTAGGTCAGGGGAGTGCGGAGACCCAGTACTTC. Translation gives CASSLGQGSAETQYF.

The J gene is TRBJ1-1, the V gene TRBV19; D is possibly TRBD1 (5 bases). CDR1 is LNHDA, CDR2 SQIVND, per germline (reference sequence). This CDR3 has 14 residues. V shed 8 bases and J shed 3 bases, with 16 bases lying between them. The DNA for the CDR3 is TGTGCCAGTCGCTGGAGGGGCGAGGACACTGAAGCTTTCTTT. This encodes CASRWRGEDTEAFF.

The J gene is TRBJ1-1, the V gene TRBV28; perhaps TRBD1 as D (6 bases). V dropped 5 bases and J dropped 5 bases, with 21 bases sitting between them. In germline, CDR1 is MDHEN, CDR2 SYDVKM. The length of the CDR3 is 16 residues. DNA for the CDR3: TGTGCCAGCAGTCCCCGGTCGCTGTTCAGGGGTACTGAAGCTTTCTTT. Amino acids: CASSPRSLFRGTEAFF.

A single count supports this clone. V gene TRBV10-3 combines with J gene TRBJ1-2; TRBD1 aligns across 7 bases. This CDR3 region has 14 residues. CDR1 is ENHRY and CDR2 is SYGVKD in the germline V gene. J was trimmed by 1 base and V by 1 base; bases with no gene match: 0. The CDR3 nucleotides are TGTGCCATCAGTGAGTACAGGGGTAACTATGGCTACACCTTC. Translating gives CAISEYRGNYGYTF.

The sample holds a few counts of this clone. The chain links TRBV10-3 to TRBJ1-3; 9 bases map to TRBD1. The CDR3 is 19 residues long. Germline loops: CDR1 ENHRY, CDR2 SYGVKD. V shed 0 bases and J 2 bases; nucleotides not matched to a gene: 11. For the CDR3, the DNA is TGTGCCATCAGTGAGTCTCTAAGGTTCGGACAGGGGACTGGAAACACCATATATTTT. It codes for CAISESLRFGQGTGNTIYF.

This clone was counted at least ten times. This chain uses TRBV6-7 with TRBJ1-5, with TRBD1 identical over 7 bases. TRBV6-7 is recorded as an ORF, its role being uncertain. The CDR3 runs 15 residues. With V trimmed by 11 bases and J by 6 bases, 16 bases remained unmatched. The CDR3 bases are TGTGCCGGTGAAATCGACAGGGTTAGGAGTCAGCCCCAGCATTTT. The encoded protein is CAGEIDRVRSQPQHF.

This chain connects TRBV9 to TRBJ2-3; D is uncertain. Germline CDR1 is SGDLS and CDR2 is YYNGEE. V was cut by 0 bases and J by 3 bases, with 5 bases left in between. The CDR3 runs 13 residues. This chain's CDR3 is CASSVALTDTQYF. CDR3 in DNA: TGTGCCAGCAGCGTAGCTCTGACAGATACGCAGTATTTT.

The CDR3 here is CASSFYGRNEAFF. Here the CDR3 DNA reads TGTGCCAGCAGTTTTTACGGGAGAAATGAAGCTTTCTTT. The chain recombines TRBV12-3 or TRBV12-4 with TRBJ1-1; D gene unclear. This CDR3 region has 13 residues. With 3 bases removed from V and 7 bases from J, the gap between germline ends came to 12 bases.

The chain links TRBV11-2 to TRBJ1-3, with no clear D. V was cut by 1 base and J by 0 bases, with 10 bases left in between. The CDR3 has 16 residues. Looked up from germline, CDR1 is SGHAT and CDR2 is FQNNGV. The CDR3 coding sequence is TGTGCCAGCAGCTTAGTAATGGGCTTCTCTGGAAACACCATATATTTT. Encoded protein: CASSLVMGFSGNTIYF.

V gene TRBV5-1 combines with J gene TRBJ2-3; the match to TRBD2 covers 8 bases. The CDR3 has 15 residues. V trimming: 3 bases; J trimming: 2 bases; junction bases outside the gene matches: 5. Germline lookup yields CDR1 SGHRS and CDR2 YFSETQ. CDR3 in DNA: TGCGCCAGCAGCTACGGGGGGGTGGTCACAGATACGCAGTATTTT. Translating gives CASSYGGVVTDTQYF.

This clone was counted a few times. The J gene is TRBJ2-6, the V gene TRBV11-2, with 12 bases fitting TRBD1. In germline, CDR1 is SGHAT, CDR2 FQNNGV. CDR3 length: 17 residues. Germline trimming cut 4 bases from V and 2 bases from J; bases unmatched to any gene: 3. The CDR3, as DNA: TGTGCCAGCAGCTCCGGGACAGGGGGCGCTGGGGCCAACGTCCTGACTTTC. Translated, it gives CASSSGTGGAGANVLTF.

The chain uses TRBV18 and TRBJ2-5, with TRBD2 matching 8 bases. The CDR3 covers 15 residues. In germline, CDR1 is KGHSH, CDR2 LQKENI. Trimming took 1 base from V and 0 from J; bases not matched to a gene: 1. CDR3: CASSPRGGYQETQYF. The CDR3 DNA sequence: TGTGCCAGCTCACCACGCGGGGGGTACCAAGAGACCCAGTACTTC.

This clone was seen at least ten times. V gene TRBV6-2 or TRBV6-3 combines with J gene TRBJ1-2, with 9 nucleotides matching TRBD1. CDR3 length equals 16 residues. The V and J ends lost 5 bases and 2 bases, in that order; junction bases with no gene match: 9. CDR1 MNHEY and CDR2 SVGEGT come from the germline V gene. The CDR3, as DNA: TGTGCCAGCAGTGACGTCCCGGGACAGGGAAACTATGGCTACACCTTC. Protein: CASSDVPGQGNYGYTF.

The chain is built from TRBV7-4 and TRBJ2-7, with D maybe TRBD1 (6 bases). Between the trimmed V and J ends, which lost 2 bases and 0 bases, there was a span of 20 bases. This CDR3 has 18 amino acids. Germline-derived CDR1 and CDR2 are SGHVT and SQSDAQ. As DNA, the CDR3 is TGTGCCAGCAGCTTACGATGGTTAGGACAGTACTACTCCTACGAGCAGTACTTC. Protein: CASSLRWLGQYYSYEQYF.